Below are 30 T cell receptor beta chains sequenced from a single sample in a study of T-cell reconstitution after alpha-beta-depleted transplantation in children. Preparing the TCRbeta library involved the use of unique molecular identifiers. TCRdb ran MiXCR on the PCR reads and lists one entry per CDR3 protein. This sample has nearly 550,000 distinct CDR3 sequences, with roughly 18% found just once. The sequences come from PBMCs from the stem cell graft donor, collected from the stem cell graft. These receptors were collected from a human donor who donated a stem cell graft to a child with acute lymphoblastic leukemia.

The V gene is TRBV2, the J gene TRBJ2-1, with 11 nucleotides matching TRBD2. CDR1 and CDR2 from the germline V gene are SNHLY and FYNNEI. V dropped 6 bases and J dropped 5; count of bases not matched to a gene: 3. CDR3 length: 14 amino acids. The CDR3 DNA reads TGTGCCAGCAGGGAGACTAGCGGGAACAATGAGCAGTTCTTC. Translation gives CASRETSGNNEQFF.

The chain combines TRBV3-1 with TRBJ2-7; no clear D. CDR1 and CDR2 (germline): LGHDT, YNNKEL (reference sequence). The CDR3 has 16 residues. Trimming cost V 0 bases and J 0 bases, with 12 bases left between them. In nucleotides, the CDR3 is TGTGCCAGCAGCCAAGATGTCCTCGTCAGCTCCTACGAGCAGTACTTC. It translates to CASSQDVLVSSYEQYF.

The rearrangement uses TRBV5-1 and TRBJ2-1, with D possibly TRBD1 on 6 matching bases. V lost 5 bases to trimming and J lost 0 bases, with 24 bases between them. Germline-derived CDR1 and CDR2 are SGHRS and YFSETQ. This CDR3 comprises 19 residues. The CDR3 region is CASRVGHGELGSSYNEQFF. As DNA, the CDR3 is TGCGCCAGCAGGGTGGGACACGGAGAATTGGGGAGCTCCTACAATGAGCAGTTCTTC.

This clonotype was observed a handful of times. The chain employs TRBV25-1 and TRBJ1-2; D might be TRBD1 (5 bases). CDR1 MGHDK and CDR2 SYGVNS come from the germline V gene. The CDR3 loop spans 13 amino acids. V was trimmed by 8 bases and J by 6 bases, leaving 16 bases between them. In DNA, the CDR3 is TGTGCCAGCCTGGGCCGGGGGAGGGATGGCTACACCTTC. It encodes CASLGRGRDGYTF.

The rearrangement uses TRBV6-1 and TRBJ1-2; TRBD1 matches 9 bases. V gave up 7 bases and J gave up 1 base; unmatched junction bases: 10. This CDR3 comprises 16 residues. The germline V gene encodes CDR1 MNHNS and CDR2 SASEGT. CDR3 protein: CASTRTLGQGNYGYTF. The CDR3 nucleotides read TGTGCCAGCACTCGGACCTTGGGACAGGGTAACTATGGCTACACCTTC.

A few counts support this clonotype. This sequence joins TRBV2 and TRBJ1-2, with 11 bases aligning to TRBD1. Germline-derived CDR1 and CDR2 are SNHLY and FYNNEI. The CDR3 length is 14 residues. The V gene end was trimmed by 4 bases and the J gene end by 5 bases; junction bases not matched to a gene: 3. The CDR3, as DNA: TGTGCCAGCAGTGGGACAGGGGGCCGGTATGGCTACACCTTC. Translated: CASSGTGGRYGYTF.

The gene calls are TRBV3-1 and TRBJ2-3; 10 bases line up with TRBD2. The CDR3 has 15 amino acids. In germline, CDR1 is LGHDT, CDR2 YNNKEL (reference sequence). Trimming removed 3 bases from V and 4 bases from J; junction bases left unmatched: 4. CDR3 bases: TGTGCCAGCAGCCAGAGACTAGCGGGTGCAGATACGCAGTATTTT. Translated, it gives CASSQRLAGADTQYF.

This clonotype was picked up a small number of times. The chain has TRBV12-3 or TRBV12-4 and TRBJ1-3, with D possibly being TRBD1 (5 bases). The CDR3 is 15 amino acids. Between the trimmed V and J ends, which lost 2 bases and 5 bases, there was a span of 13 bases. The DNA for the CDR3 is TGTGCCAGCAGTTTACGGGGGGAATTAAGAAACACCATATATTTT. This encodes CASSLRGELRNTIYF.

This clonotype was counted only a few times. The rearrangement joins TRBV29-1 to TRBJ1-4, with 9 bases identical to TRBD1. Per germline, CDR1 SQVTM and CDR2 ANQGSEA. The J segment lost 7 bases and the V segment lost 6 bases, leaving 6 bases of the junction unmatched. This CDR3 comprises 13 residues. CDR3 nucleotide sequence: TGCAGCGTCGGGGACAGGGAGGTTGAAAAACTGTTTTTT. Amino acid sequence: CSVGDREVEKLFF.

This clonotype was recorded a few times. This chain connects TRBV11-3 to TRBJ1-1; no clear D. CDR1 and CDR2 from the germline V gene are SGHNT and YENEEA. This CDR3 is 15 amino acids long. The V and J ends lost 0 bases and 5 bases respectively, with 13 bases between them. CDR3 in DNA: TGTGCCAGCAGCTTAGATCCCGGGGTACAGACTGAAGCTTTCTTT. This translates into CASSLDPGVQTEAFF.

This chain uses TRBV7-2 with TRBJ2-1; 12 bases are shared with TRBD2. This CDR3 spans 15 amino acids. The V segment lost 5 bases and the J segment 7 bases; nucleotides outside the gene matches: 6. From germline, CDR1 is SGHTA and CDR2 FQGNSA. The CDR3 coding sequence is TGTGCCAGCAGCCTGAGACTAGCGGGAGCTAATGAGCAGTTCTTC. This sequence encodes CASSLRLAGANEQFF.

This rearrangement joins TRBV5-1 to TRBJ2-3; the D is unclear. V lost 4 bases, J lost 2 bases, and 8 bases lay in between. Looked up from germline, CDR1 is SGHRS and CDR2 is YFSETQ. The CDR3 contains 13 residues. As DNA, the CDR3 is TGCGCCAGCAGCCCGACTCCCACAGATACGCAGTATTTT. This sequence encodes CASSPTPTDTQYF.

CDR3 residues: CATSDPGQGSEKLFF. The CDR3 DNA sequence: TGTGCCACCAGTGATCCTGGACAGGGGAGTGAAAAACTGTTTTTT. The gene calls are TRBV24-1 and TRBJ1-4, with TRBD1 matching 9 bases. CDR1 and CDR2 (germline): KGHDR, SFDVKD. The CDR3 totals 15 residues. V gave up 3 bases and J gave up 7 bases; unmatched junction bases: 5.

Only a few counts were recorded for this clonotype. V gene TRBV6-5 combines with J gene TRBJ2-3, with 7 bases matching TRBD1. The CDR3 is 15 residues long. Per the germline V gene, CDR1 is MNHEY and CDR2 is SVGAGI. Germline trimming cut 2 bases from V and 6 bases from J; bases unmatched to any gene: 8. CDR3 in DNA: TGTGCCAGCAGTTACAGACCACAGGGGCGGGATACGCAGTATTTT. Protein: CASSYRPQGRDTQYF.

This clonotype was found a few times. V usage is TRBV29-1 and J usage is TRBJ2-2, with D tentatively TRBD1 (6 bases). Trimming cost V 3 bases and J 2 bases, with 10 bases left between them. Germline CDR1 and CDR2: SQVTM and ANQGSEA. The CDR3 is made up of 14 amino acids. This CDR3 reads CSVDDRINTGELFF. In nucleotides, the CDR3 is TGCAGCGTTGACGACAGGATTAACACCGGGGAGCTGTTTTTT.

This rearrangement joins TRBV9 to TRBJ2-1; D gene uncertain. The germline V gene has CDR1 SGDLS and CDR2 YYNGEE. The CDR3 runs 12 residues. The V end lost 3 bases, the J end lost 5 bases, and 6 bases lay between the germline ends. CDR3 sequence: CASSGYHNEQFF. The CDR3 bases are TGTGCCAGCAGCGGCTACCACAATGAGCAGTTCTTC.

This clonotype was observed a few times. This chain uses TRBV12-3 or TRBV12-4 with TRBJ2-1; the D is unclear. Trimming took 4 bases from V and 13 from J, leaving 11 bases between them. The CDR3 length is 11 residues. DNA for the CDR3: TGTGCCAGCAGTTACTGGGTTGACCAGTTCTTC. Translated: CASSYWVDQFF.

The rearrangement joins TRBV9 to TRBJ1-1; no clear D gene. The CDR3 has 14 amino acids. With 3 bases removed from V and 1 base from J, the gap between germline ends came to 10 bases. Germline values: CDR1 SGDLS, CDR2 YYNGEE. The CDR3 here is CASSGRWGNTEAFF. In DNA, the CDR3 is TGTGCCAGCAGCGGCCGTTGGGGGAACACTGAAGCTTTCTTT.

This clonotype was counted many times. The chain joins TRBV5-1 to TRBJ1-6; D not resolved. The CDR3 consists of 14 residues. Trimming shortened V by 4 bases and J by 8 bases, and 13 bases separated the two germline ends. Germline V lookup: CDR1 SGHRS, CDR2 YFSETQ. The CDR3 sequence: CASSRTRFDSPLHF. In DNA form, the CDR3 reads TGCGCCAGCAGCCGAACGAGATTCGATTCACCCCTCCACTTT.

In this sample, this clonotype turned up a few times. This CDR3 reads CASSESGSLGGNTIYF. The CDR3 bases are TGTGCCAGCAGTGAATCCGGGAGTTTGGGAGGAAACACCATATATTTT. The chain employs TRBV2 and TRBJ1-3, with D uncertain. The germline V gene encodes CDR1 SNHLY and CDR2 FYNNEI. V was clipped by 2 bases and J by 4 bases, with 15 bases between them. The CDR3 is 16 residues long.

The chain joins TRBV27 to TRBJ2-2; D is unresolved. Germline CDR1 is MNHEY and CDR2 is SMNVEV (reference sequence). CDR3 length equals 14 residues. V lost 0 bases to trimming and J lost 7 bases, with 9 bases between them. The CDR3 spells CASSLSALGGELFF. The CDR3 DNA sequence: TGTGCCAGCAGTTTATCGGCACTCGGCGGGGAGCTGTTTTTT.

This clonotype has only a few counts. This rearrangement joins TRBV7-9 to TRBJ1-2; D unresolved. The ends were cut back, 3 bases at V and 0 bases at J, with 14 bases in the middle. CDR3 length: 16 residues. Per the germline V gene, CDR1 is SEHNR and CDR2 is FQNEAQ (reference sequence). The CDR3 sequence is CASSLFPLDSNYGYTF. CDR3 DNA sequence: TGTGCCAGCAGCTTGTTCCCCCTCGACTCTAACTATGGCTACACCTTC.

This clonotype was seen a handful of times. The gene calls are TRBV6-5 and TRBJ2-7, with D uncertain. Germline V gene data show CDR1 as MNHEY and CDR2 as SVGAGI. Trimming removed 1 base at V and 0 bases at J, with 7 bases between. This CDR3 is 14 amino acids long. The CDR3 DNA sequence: TGTGCCAGCAGTTACTTGGCAGACTCCTACGAGCAGTACTTC. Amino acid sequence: CASSYLADSYEQYF.

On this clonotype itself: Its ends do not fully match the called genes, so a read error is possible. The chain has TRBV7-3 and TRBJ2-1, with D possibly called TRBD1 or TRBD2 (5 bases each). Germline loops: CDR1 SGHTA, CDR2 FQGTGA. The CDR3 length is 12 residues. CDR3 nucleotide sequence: TGTGCCAGCAGCTCGGCTAGAGGGGAGCACTTCTTC. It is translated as CASSSARGEHFF.

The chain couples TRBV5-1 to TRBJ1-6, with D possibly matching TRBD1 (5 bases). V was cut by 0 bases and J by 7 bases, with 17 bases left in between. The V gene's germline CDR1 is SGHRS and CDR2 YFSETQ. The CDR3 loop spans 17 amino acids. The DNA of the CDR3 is TGCGCCAGCAGCTTGGGTGGCAGGGAAGTTGGGAATTCACCCCTCCACTTT. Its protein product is CASSLGGREVGNSPLHF.

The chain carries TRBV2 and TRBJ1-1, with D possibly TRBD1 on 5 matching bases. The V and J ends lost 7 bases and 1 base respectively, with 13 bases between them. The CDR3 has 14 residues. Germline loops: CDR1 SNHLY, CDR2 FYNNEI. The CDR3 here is CASKVRQTNTEAFF. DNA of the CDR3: TGTGCCAGCAAGGTCAGACAGACGAACACTGAAGCTTTCTTT.

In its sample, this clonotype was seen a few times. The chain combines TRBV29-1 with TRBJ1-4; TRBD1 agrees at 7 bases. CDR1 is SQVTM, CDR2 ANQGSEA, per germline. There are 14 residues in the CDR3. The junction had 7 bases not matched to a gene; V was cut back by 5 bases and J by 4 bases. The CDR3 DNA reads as TGCAGCGTTCGGGACAGAAGATTTAATGAAAAACTGTTTTTT. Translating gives CSVRDRRFNEKLFF.

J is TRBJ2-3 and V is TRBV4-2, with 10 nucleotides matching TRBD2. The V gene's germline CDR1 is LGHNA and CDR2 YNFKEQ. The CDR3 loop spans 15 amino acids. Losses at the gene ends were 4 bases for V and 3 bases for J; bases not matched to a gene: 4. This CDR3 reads CASSPQREGTDTQYF. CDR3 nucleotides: TGTGCCAGCAGCCCACAGCGGGAGGGAACAGATACGCAGTATTTT.

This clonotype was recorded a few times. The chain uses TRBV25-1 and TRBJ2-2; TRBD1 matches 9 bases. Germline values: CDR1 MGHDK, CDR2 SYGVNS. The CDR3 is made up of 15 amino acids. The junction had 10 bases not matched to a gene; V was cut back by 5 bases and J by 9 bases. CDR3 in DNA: TGTGCCAGCAGTAACCGGGACAGGGTCCCCCGGGAGCTGTTTTTT. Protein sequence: CASSNRDRVPRELFF.

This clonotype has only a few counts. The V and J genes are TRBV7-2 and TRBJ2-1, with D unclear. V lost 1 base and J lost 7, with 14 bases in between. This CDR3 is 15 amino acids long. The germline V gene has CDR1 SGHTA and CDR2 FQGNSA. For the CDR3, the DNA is TGTGCCAGCAGCTTAGTTCGCGTCTCCTCGAATGAGCAGTTCTTC. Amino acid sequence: CASSLVRVSSNEQFF.